Listed here are 9 T cell receptor beta chains from one sample, sequenced in a study of Graves' ophthalmopathy and Graves' hyperthyroidism. Amplification from RNA transcripts yielded the TCR beta CDR3 regions. Second-round multiplex PCR followed a first-round RT-PCR using HTBI primers. Using its own MiXCR run on the multiplex PCR reads, TCRdb lists one record per CDR3 protein. The sample records roughly 700,000 distinct CDR3 sequences, 35% to 50% being singletons. Material: peripheral blood. The receptor set was obtained from an adult man with Graves' ophthalmopathy.

Turning to this clonotype: At one end the junction does not follow the germline gene, possibly because of a read error. J is TRBJ2-7 and V is TRBV7-8, with 7 bases identical to TRBD2. The CDR3 runs to 14 residues. Germline CDR1 and CDR2: SGHVS and FQNEAQ. The CDR3 region has the DNA TGTGCCAGCAGCTTTAGCGGGTCCCCCTACGAGCGGTACTTC. This codes for CASSFSGSPYERYF.

The chain employs TRBV12-3 or TRBV12-4 and TRBJ2-7, with 9 bases fitting TRBD2. This CDR3 comprises 15 residues. Trimming took 6 bases from V and 3 from J; bases not matched to a gene: 9. CDR3 residues: CASSWIAGADYEQYF. The DNA of the CDR3 is TGTGCCAGCAGCTGGATAGCGGGAGCCGACTACGAGCAGTACTTC.

On this clonotype: Relative to the germline gene, one junction end is altered; a read error may explain this. V usage is TRBV25-1 and J usage is TRBJ1-5; 9 bases match TRBD1. CDR3 length equals 16 residues. Per germline, CDR1 MGHDK and CDR2 SYGVNS. CDR3 amino acids: CGSSPQTGTGYRPQHF. As DNA, the CDR3 is TGTGGCAGCAGCCCACAAACCGGGACAGGGTACCGGCCCCAGCATTTT.

For this clonotype: Relative to the germline gene, one junction end is altered; a read error may explain this. CDR3 sequence: CTSSPEVSGLSYGYTF. DNA for the CDR3: TGTACCAGCAGCCCGGAGGTATCAGGGCTTAGCTATGGCTACACCTTC. V and J are TRBV5-6 and TRBJ1-2; TRBD1 is a possible D gene (5 bases). The length of the CDR3 is 16 residues. CDR1 and CDR2 (germline): SGHDT, YYEEEE.

Only one count was recorded for this clonotype. No conserved phenylalanine or tryptophan ends this CDR3, so it is likely a read error. The gene calls are TRBV29-1 and TRBJ1-1; maybe TRBD1 (5 bases). Germline CDR1 SQVTM, CDR2 ANQGSEA. The CDR3 loop spans 11 amino acids. The V gene lost 7 bases and the J gene lost 4 bases, with 10 bases spanning the gap. This CDR3 reads CSARGGTEAFL. In DNA, the CDR3 is TGCAGCGCCCGCGGGGGCACTGAAGCTTTCCTT.

In this sample, this clonotype turned up many times. This chain joins TRBV5-8 and TRBJ1-1; D is uncertain. V lost 0 bases and J lost 0, with 6 bases in between. Germline assignment: CDR1 SGHTS and CDR2 YDEGEE. This CDR3 spans 14 amino acids. The CDR3 is CASSLDSMNTEAFF. CDR3 DNA sequence: TGTGCCAGCAGCTTGGACAGCATGAACACTGAAGCTTTCTTT.

The sample holds a few counts of this clonotype. The rearrangement uses TRBV6-5 and TRBJ1-1; 7 positions match TRBD1. The V gene end was trimmed by 7 bases and the J gene end by 4 bases; junction bases not matched to a gene: 6. CDR3 length: 13 residues. Germline assignment: CDR1 MNHEY and CDR2 SVGAGI. The CDR3 protein is CASTATGSTEAFF. The CDR3 coding sequence is TGTGCCAGCACCGCGACAGGGAGCACTGAAGCTTTCTTT.

This clonotype was seen at least ten times. The V and J genes are TRBV2 and TRBJ2-7, with TRBD2 identical over 12 bases. Germline CDR1 and CDR2: SNHLY and FYNNEI. The CDR3 runs 14 residues. Trimming removed 3 bases from V and 7 bases from J; junction bases left unmatched: 4. The CDR3 region is CASSELAGGGEQYF. The CDR3 DNA is TGTGCCAGCAGTGAGCTAGCGGGAGGGGGAGAGCAGTACTTC.

This clonotype has more than one count but fewer than ten. The V call is TRBV20-1, the J call TRBJ1-1; D is ambiguous. Germline V gene data show CDR1 as DFQATT and CDR2 as SNEGSKA (reference sequence). This CDR3 contains 11 residues. The CDR3 protein is CSRSTGTEAFF. DNA for the CDR3: TGCAGCAGAAGTACGGGGACTGAAGCTTTCTTT.